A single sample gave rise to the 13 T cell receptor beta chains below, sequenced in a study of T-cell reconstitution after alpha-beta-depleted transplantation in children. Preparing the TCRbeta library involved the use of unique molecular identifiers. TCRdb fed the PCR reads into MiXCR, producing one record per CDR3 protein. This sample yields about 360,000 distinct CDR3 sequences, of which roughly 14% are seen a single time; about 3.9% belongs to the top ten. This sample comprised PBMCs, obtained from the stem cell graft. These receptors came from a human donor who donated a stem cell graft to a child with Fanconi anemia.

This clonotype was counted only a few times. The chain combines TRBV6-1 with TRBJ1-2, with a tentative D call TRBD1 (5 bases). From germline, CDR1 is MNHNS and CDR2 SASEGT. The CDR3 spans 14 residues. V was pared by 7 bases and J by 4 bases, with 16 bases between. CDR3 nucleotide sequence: TGTGCCAGCATGTCGCAGGGATATAGCTATGGCTACACCTTC. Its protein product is CASMSQGYSYGYTF.

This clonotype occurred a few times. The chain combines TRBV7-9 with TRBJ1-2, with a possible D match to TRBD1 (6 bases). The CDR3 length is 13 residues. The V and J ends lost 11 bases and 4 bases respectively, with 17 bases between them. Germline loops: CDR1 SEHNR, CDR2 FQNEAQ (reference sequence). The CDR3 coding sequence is TGTGCCGCGTCCAGGGGTGAGGTCTATGGCTACACCTTC. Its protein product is CAASRGEVYGYTF.

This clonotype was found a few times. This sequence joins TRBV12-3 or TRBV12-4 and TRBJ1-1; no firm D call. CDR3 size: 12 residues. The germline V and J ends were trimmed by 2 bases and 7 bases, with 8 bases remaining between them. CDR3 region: CASSLSYGEAFF. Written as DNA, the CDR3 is TGTGCCAGCAGTTTATCGTATGGTGAAGCTTTCTTT.

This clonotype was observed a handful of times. The CDR3 protein is CASSQQSTTNEKLFF. CDR3 DNA: TGTGCCAGCAGCCAACAGTCAACAACTAATGAAAAACTGTTTTTT. V usage is TRBV4-2 and J usage is TRBJ1-4, with D uncertain. V shed 2 bases and J shed 0 bases, with 7 bases lying between them. Germline values: CDR1 LGHNA, CDR2 YNFKEQ. The CDR3 runs to 15 residues.

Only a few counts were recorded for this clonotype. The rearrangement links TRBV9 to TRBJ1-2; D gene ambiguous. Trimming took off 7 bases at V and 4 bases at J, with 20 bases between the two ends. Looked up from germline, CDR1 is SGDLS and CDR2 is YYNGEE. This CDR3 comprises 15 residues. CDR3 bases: TGTGCCAGCGGCACGGGATCCCCGGCGGGCTATGGCTACACCTTC. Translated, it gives CASGTGSPAGYGYTF.

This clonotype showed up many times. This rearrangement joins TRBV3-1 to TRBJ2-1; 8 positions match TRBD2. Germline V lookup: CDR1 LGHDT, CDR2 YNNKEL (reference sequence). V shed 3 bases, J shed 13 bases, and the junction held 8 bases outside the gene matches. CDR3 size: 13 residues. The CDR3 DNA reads TGTGCCAGCAGCCACACTAGCGGCGCCCTCCAGTTCTTC. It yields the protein CASSHTSGALQFF.

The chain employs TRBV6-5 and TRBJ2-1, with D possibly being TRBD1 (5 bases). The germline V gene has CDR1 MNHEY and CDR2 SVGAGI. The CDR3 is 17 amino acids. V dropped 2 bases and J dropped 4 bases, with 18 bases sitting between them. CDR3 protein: CASSYLRQGDLYNEQFF. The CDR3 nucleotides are TGTGCCAGCAGTTACCTTCGACAAGGGGATCTATACAATGAGCAGTTCTTC.

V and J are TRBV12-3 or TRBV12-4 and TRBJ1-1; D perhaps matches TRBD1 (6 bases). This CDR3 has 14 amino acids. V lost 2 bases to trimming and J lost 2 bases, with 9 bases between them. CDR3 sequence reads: CASSLPGHNTEAFF. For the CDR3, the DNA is TGTGCCAGCAGTTTACCGGGACACAACACTGAAGCTTTCTTT.

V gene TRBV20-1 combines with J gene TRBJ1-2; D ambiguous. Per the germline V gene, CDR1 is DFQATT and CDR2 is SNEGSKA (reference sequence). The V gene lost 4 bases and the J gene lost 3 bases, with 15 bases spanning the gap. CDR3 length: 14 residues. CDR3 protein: CSATPRWQYYGYTF. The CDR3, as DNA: TGCAGTGCTACACCGCGGTGGCAGTACTATGGCTACACCTTC.

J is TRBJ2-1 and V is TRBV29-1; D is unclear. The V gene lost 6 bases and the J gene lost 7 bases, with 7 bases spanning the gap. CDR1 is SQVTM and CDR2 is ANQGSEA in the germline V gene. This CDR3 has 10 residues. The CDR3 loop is CSVVWNEQFF. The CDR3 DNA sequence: TGCAGCGTCGTTTGGAATGAGCAGTTCTTC.

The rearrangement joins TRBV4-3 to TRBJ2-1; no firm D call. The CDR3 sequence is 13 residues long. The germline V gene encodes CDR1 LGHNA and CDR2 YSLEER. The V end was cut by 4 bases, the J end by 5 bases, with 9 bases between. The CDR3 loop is CASSLDVDNEQFF. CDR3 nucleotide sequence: TGCGCCAGCAGCCTAGACGTTGACAATGAGCAGTTCTTC.

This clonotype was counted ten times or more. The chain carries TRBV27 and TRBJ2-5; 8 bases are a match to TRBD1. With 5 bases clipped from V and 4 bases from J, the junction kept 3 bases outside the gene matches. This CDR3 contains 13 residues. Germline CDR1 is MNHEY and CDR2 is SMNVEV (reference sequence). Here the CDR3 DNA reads TGTGCCAGCAGTCATCAGGGGGCAGAGACCCAGTACTTC. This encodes CASSHQGAETQYF.

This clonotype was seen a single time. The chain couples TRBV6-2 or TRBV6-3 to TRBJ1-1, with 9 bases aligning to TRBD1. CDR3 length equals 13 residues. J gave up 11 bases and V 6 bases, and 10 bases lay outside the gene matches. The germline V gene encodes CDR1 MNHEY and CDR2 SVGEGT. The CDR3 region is CASSEHDRGTAFF. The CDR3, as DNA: TGTGCCAGCAGCGAACATGACAGGGGGACCGCTTTCTTT.